This TCR beta chain was captured by sequencing in a study of cytomegalovirus exposure and HLA in healthy donors. This CDR3 region has 15 residues. V shed 8 bases and J 2 bases; nucleotides not matched to a gene: 9. CDR1 SNHLY and CDR2 FYNNEI come from the germline V gene. A single count supports this clone. This PCR relied on a set of 60 Vbeta primers and 13 Jbeta primers. Profiling relied on immunoSEQ multiplex PCR, and the TCRdb table lists in-frame clones only, not all of them. Of roughly 180,000 clones detected, 84% appear once; the ten largest clones hold roughly 1%. The chain uses TRBV2 and TRBJ2-3; 8 bases line up with TRBD2. The source material was PBMCs. This clonotype was sampled from a man aged 30 to 39 in good health and CMV-seronegative. The CDR3 coding sequence is TGTGCCAGCGGCGCGGGAGCGGGGGTCACAGATACGCAGTATTTT. Translating it yields CASGAGAGVTDTQYF.